This passage covers 17 T cell receptor beta chains from one sample sequenced in a study of cytomegalovirus exposure and HLA in healthy donors. The PCR ran on 60 Vbeta and 13 Jbeta primers. Some clones are missing from TCRdb's copy, which holds only in-frame ones; the method was immunoSEQ multiplex PCR. The data hold some 100,000 clones, with 70% to 80% observed a single time. Material: PBMCs. Source of these receptors: a female donor in good health and CMV-seropositive.

The V and J genes are TRBV2 and TRBJ2-7; 8 positions match TRBD1. With 7 bases clipped from V and 2 bases from J, the junction kept 4 bases outside the gene matches. The CDR3 contains 13 residues. Germline V lookup: CDR1 SNHLY, CDR2 FYNNEI. The DNA for the CDR3 is TGTGCCAGCATGGGACAGGACCCCTACGAGCAGTACTTC. It codes for CASMGQDPYEQYF.

This chain joins TRBV29-1 and TRBJ2-7; D perhaps matches TRBD2 (5 bases). Germline CDR1 SQVTM, CDR2 ANQGSEA. This CDR3 is 13 amino acids long. V was clipped by 2 bases and J by 2 bases, with 10 bases between them. CDR3 sequence (DNA): TGCAGCGTTGAATCAGCGGTCACCTACGAGCAGTACTTC. Translation gives CSVESAVTYEQYF.

The chain employs TRBV19 and TRBJ2-1; 8 nucleotides match TRBD1. The CDR3 is 16 residues long. Trimming cost V 5 bases and J 4 bases; bases outside gene matches: 10. The germline CDR1 and CDR2 sequences are LNHDA and SQIVND (reference sequence). CDR3: CASSFSTGTGYNEQFF. CDR3 in DNA: TGTGCCAGTAGTTTCTCTACCGGGACAGGATACAATGAGCAGTTCTTC.

V gene TRBV5-1 combines with J gene TRBJ2-1; possibly TRBD2 for D (6 bases). Trimming shortened V by 0 bases and J by 4 bases, and 11 bases separated the two germline ends. This CDR3 spans 15 amino acids. Per germline, CDR1 SGHRS and CDR2 YFSETQ. DNA of the CDR3: TGCGCCAGCAGCTTGGTAGCGGCCGAATACAATGAGCAGTTCTTC. Protein sequence: CASSLVAAEYNEQFF. The full variable domain, its missing parts supplied by reference TRBV5-1 and TRBJ2-1, is KAGVTQTPRYLIKTRGQQVTLSCSPISGHRSVSWYQQTPGQGLQFLFEYFSETQRNKGNFPGRFSGRQFSNSRSEMNVSTLELGDSALYLCASSLVAAEYNEQFFGPGTRLTVL.

J is TRBJ2-7 and V is TRBV7-8; 10 bases fit TRBD2. Germline assignment: CDR1 SGHVS and CDR2 FQNEAQ. The CDR3 has 14 residues. The J segment lost 6 bases and the V segment lost 6 bases, leaving 8 bases of the junction unmatched. As DNA, the CDR3 is TGTGCCAGCAGTCACCGGACTAGCGGTGGCGAGCAGTACTTC. As protein: CASSHRTSGGEQYF.

J is TRBJ1-2 and V is TRBV7-9; 8 nucleotides line up with TRBD1. The V and J ends lost 1 base and 5 bases, in that order; junction bases with no gene match: 15. Germline values: CDR1 SEHNR, CDR2 FQNEAQ (reference sequence). The CDR3 is made up of 18 amino acids. The CDR3 DNA follows: TGTGCCAGCAGCTTAGGGGATTTTGGACAGGGAGGTCCTTATGGCTACACCTTC. Translating it yields CASSLGDFGQGGPYGYTF.

The rearrangement links TRBV6-5 to TRBJ1-5, with 7 bases fitting TRBD1. Germline CDR1 MNHEY, CDR2 SVGAGI. The V segment lost 2 bases and the J segment 15 bases; nucleotides outside the gene matches: 10. The CDR3 is 13 residues long. CDR3 DNA sequence: TGTGCCAGCAGTTACGATACAGGGGAACGTTTGCATTTT. Encoded protein: CASSYDTGERLHF.

This sequence joins TRBV30 and TRBJ2-7, with 8 bases identical to TRBD2. Trimming cost V 5 bases and J 4 bases; bases outside gene matches: 10. This CDR3 is 14 amino acids long. In germline, CDR1 is GTSNPN, CDR2 SVGIG (reference sequence). CDR3 sequence (DNA): TGTGCCTGGGTAAAACGGGGGGGCCTGTACGAGCAGTACTTC. This translates into CAWVKRGGLYEQYF. The full variable domain, rest sourced from reference TRBV30 and TRBJ2-7, is SQTIHQWPATLVQPVGSPLSLECTVEGTSNPNLYWYRQAAGRGLQLLFYSVGIGQISSEVPQNLSASRPQDRQFILSSKKLLLSDSGFYLCAWVKRGGLYEQYFGPGTRLTVT.

The chain recombines TRBV4-1 with TRBJ1-6; 10 bases map to TRBD1. This CDR3 has 15 amino acids. V was clipped by 0 bases and J by 10 bases; unmatched bases: 3. Germline V gene data show CDR1 as MGHRA and CDR2 as YSYEKL. CDR3 region: CASSQDDRGRSPLHF. In DNA, the CDR3 is TGCGCCAGCAGCCAAGATGACAGGGGGCGATCACCCCTCCACTTT.

Comments on this clone: This sample also contains other DNA sequences that code for the same CDR3. The chain combines TRBV6-1 with TRBJ2-7; D is uncertain. The germline CDR1 and CDR2 sequences are MNHNS and SASEGT. Trimming took 5 bases from V and 4 from J, leaving 6 bases between them. This CDR3 region has 11 residues. As DNA, the CDR3 is TGTGCCAGCAGTTTCACTTACGAGCAGTACTTC. Translation gives CASSFTYEQYF.

In this sample, this clone turned up a few times. The V gene is TRBV4-1, the J gene TRBJ1-5; D not resolved. The CDR3 covers 15 residues. CDR1 is MGHRA, CDR2 YSYEKL, per germline. The V end lost 0 bases, the J end lost 4 bases, and 10 bases lay between the germline ends. This chain's CDR3 is CASSQDGPGNQPQHF. The DNA of the CDR3 is TGCGCCAGCAGCCAAGACGGACCGGGGAATCAGCCCCAGCATTTT.

The CDR3 loop reads CASRPDRALLMNTEAFF. The DNA for the CDR3 is TGCGCCAGCAGACCTGACAGGGCTCTACTCATGAACACTGAAGCTTTCTTT. This sequence joins TRBV5-1 and TRBJ1-1; 7 positions agree with TRBD1. Germline V CDR1 and CDR2: SGHRS, YFSETQ. CDR3 size: 17 residues. J lost 0 bases, V lost 5 bases, and 13 bases had no gene match.

Notes on this clone: Compared with germline, one end of the junction differs, possibly owing to a read error. The chain recombines TRBV5-6 with TRBJ2-4; possibly TRBD1 for D (6 bases). The CDR3 spans 18 residues. Germline-derived CDR1 and CDR2 are SGHDT and YYEEEE. The CDR3 region has the DNA TGTGCCAGCAGCCGGGACCCGCCGACAGGTATAGCCAAAAACAGTCAGTACTTC. Translated, it gives CASSRDPPTGIAKNSQYF.

The chain's CDR3 is CASSPLETQYF. In DNA form, the CDR3 reads TGTGCCAGCAGCCCTTTAGAGACCCAGTACTTC. The V and J genes are TRBV7-8 and TRBJ2-5; D gene unclear. V lost 5 bases and J 4 bases, leaving 5 bases between the germline ends. From germline, CDR1 is SGHVS and CDR2 FQNEAQ. This CDR3 has 11 amino acids.

The V call is TRBV7-9, the J call TRBJ1-2; 8 nucleotides line up with TRBD1. The V and J ends lost 3 bases and 4 bases, in that order; junction bases with no gene match: 7. Germline loops: CDR1 SEHNR, CDR2 FQNEAQ (reference sequence). The CDR3 runs 15 residues. CDR3 sequence (DNA): TGTGCCAGCAGCTTGCCGGGACAGGAAGGCTATGGCTACACCTTC. Encoded protein: CASSLPGQEGYGYTF.

This clone appeared a single time. The V gene is TRBV6-4, the J gene TRBJ2-1, with 13 bases aligning to TRBD2. The germline CDR1 and CDR2 sequences are MRHNA and SNTAGT. The J segment lost 0 bases and the V segment lost 7 bases, leaving 12 bases of the junction unmatched. The length of the CDR3 is 19 residues. The CDR3 loop is CASNHPGLAGFSSYNEQFF. As DNA, the CDR3 is TGTGCCAGCAATCATCCGGGACTAGCGGGATTTAGCTCCTACAATGAGCAGTTCTTC.

The V gene is TRBV11-2, the J gene TRBJ2-7; 9 nucleotides line up with TRBD1. J was trimmed by 2 bases and V by 1 base; bases with no gene match: 6. The germline V gene has CDR1 SGHAT and CDR2 FQNNGV. The length of the CDR3 is 16 residues. As DNA, the CDR3 is TGTGCCAGCAGCTTAGGTAGGACAGGGGTCCCCTACGAGCAGTACTTC. Its translation: CASSLGRTGVPYEQYF.